The rows below give T cell receptor beta chains drawn from one sample of a study of T-cell reconstitution after alpha-beta-depleted transplantation in children. TCRdb redid the calling of the PCR reads with MiXCR, one entry per CDR3 protein. This sample has 600,000 to 800,000 distinct CDR3 sequences, with 13% found just once. The sample here was PBMCs, taken before TCRalphabeta/CD19-depleted stem cell transplant. These receptors all come from a girl aged 2-15 years with congenital amegakaryocytic thrombocytopenia, due to receive a stem cell transplant. The CDR3 runs from the conserved cysteine through the conserved F or W. The order of the fields is V gene, D gene, J gene, clone size, CDR3 protein, CDR3 DNA. The D gene is left open where the match is weak. Not every row has a clone size; where given, it reads once, few, many or a size class.

v_gene: TRBV7-9
d_gene: TRBD1
j_gene: TRBJ2-7
abundance: many
CDR3aa: CASSLGGQGFYEQYF
CDR3nt: TGTGCCAGCAGCTTAGGGGGACAGGGGTTCTACGAGCAGTACTTC

v_gene: TRBV20-1
d_gene: -
j_gene: TRBJ1-1
abundance: -
CDR3aa: CSALPAGLEAFF
CDR3nt: TGCAGTGCCTTGCCCGCAGGGTTGGAAGCTTTCTTT

v_gene: TRBV7-6
d_gene: -
j_gene: TRBJ2-1
abundance: many
CDR3aa: CASSLVRGYNEQFF
CDR3nt: TGTGCCAGCAGCTTAGTTCGTGGCTACAATGAGCAGTTCTTC

v_gene: TRBV5-1
d_gene: -
j_gene: TRBJ1-5
abundance: many
CDR3aa: CASSLIGDSNQPQHF
CDR3nt: TGCGCCAGCAGCTTGATAGGGGATAGCAATCAGCCCCAGCATTTT

v_gene: TRBV29-1
d_gene: -
j_gene: TRBJ2-2
abundance: many
CDR3aa: CSVERGPVTGELFF
CDR3nt: TGCAGCGTTGAACGGGGGCCGGTAACCGGGGAGCTGTTTTTT

v_gene: TRBV6-6
d_gene: TRBD1
j_gene: TRBJ1-1
abundance: many
CDR3aa: CATGRTGAEAFF
CDR3nt: TGTGCCACCGGAAGGACAGGGGCTGAAGCTTTCTTT

v_gene: TRBV6-5
d_gene: TRBD2
j_gene: TRBJ2-3
abundance: few
CDR3aa: CASSYGGLAGGPDTQYF
CDR3nt: TGTGCCAGCAGTTACGGGGGACTAGCGGGAGGGCCAGATACGCAGTATTTT

v_gene: TRBV3-1
d_gene: -
j_gene: TRBJ2-5
abundance: -
CDR3aa: CASSQDMVGTQYF
CDR3nt: TGTGCCAGCAGCCAAGACATGGTGGGGACCCAGTACTTC

v_gene: TRBV5-1
d_gene: TRBD1
j_gene: TRBJ2-1
abundance: few
CDR3aa: CASSIGTGVYNEQFF
CDR3nt: TGCGCCAGCAGCATCGGGACAGGGGTATACAATGAGCAGTTCTTC

v_gene: TRBV12-3/TRBV12-4
d_gene: -
j_gene: TRBJ2-7
abundance: many
CDR3aa: CASSLRSNHEQYF
CDR3nt: TGTGCCAGCAGTTTGAGGTCCAATCACGAGCAGTACTTC

v_gene: TRBV4-2
d_gene: -
j_gene: TRBJ2-5
abundance: -
CDR3aa: CASSPSPGRGGETQYF
CDR3nt: TGTGCCAGCAGCCCCTCTCCTGGGAGAGGAGGAGAGACCCAGTACTTC

v_gene: TRBV20-1
d_gene: TRBD1
j_gene: TRBJ2-2
abundance: many
CDR3aa: CSARRTGRDPTGELFF
CDR3nt: TGCAGTGCTAGACGGACAGGCCGGGACCCCACCGGGGAGCTGTTTTTT

v_gene: TRBV9
d_gene: -
j_gene: TRBJ2-4
abundance: few
CDR3aa: CASSVGQGVENIQYF
CDR3nt: TGTGCCAGCAGCGTAGGGCAAGGTGTGGAAAACATTCAGTACTTC

v_gene: TRBV12-3/TRBV12-4
d_gene: -
j_gene: TRBJ1-4
abundance: many
CDR3aa: CASSPELGEKLFF
CDR3nt: TGTGCCAGCAGCCCGGAGTTGGGCGAAAAACTGTTTTTT

v_gene: TRBV20-1
d_gene: TRBD2
j_gene: TRBJ2-5
abundance: -
CDR3aa: CCALRVRRGLAWETQYF
CDR3nt: TGCTGTGCTCTTCGGGTTCGAAGGGGACTAGCGTGGGAGACCCAGTACTTC

v_gene: TRBV20-1
d_gene: -
j_gene: TRBJ2-4
abundance: few
CDR3aa: CSAGSVAKNIQYF
CDR3nt: TGCAGTGCGGGGTCGGTAGCCAAAAACATTCAGTACTTC

v_gene: TRBV5-1
d_gene: -
j_gene: TRBJ2-7
abundance: -
CDR3aa: CASSLPGDGYEQYF
CDR3nt: TGCGCCAGCAGCTTGCCAGGGGATGGCTACGAGCAGTACTTC

v_gene: TRBV20-1
d_gene: -
j_gene: TRBJ2-1
abundance: many
CDR3aa: CSARGLGDRPGAFF
CDR3nt: TGCAGTGCTAGGGGCTTAGGAGACAGGCCCGGAGCTTTCTTC

v_gene: TRBV7-8
d_gene: -
j_gene: TRBJ2-1
abundance: -
CDR3aa: CASSLTVGELFF
CDR3nt: TGTGCCAGCAGCTTAACAGTTGGAGAGCTGTTCTTC

v_gene: TRBV5-1
d_gene: -
j_gene: TRBJ2-7
abundance: few
CDR3aa: CASSLGYGAAYEQYF
CDR3nt: TGCGCCAGCAGCTTGGGCTACGGGGCCGCATACGAGCAGTACTTC

v_gene: TRBV4-2
d_gene: TRBD2
j_gene: TRBJ2-3
abundance: -
CDR3aa: CASSREGLGPAATDTQYF
CDR3nt: TGTGCCAGCAGCCGTGAGGGACTAGGCCCCGCGGCAACAGATACGCAGTATTTT

v_gene: TRBV20-1
d_gene: -
j_gene: TRBJ1-1
abundance: -
CDR3aa: CSAIRNTEAFF
CDR3nt: TGCAGTGCTATCAGGAACACTGAAGCTTTCTTT

v_gene: TRBV11-2
d_gene: TRBD2
j_gene: TRBJ2-1
abundance: -
CDR3aa: CASSLVFRLAGVEQFF
CDR3nt: TGTGCCAGCAGCTTAGTATTTAGACTAGCGGGAGTTGAGCAGTTCTTC

v_gene: TRBV5-1
d_gene: -
j_gene: TRBJ2-7
abundance: many
CDR3aa: CASSFFWDGAYEQYF
CDR3nt: TGCGCCAGCAGCTTCTTTTGGGACGGGGCTTACGAGCAGTACTTC

v_gene: TRBV29-1
d_gene: -
j_gene: TRBJ2-2
abundance: many
CDR3aa: CSVEIVGVGGELFF
CDR3nt: TGCAGCGTTGAAATTGTTGGAGTGGGCGGGGAGCTGTTTTTT

v_gene: TRBV29-1
d_gene: TRBD2
j_gene: TRBJ2-1
abundance: many
CDR3aa: CSGRTSGHNEQFF
CDR3nt: TGCAGCGGGAGGACTAGCGGGCACAATGAGCAGTTCTTC

v_gene: TRBV5-1
d_gene: -
j_gene: TRBJ2-2
abundance: many
CDR3aa: CASSETGFSPGELFF
CDR3nt: TGCGCCAGCAGCGAAACAGGGTTCTCCCCCGGGGAGCTGTTTTTT

v_gene: TRBV7-2
d_gene: TRBD2
j_gene: TRBJ2-5
abundance: once
CDR3aa: CASSPGTSGIREPQYF
CDR3nt: TGTGCCAGCAGCCCAGGGACTAGCGGGATCCGAGAGCCCCAGTACTTC

v_gene: TRBV20-1
d_gene: -
j_gene: TRBJ1-5
abundance: few
CDR3aa: CSAGVRGAFQPQHF
CDR3nt: TGCAGTGCTGGGGTGCGGGGGGCGTTTCAGCCCCAGCATTTT

v_gene: TRBV20-1
d_gene: TRBD2
j_gene: TRBJ2-1
abundance: -
CDR3aa: CSARDLSGRAPYNEQFF
CDR3nt: TGCAGTGCTAGAGATCTCAGCGGGAGGGCCCCCTACAATGAGCAGTTCTTC

v_gene: TRBV12-3/TRBV12-4
d_gene: TRBD1
j_gene: TRBJ1-1
abundance: -
CDR3aa: CASRITGVTEAFF
CDR3nt: TGTGCCAGCAGGATTACAGGGGTCACTGAAGCTTTCTTT

v_gene: TRBV7-8
d_gene: TRBD2
j_gene: TRBJ2-3
abundance: few
CDR3aa: CASSLPPLAGGDTQYF
CDR3nt: TGTGCCAGCAGCCTCCCTCCTCTAGCGGGAGGTGATACGCAGTATTTT

v_gene: TRBV7-8
d_gene: TRBD1
j_gene: TRBJ2-1
abundance: many
CDR3aa: CATKGACEQFF
CDR3nt: TGTGCCACCAAGGGGGCTTGTGAGCAGTTCTTC

v_gene: TRBV20-1
d_gene: -
j_gene: TRBJ2-2
abundance: many
CDR3aa: CSARDLASTGELFF
CDR3nt: TGCAGTGCTAGAGATTTAGCTTCTACCGGGGAGCTGTTTTTT

v_gene: TRBV25-1
d_gene: TRBD2
j_gene: TRBJ2-6
abundance: few
CDR3aa: CASSDRLAGGPISGANVLTF
CDR3nt: TGTGCCAGCAGTGACAGACTAGCGGGAGGGCCTATCTCTGGGGCCAACGTCCTGACTTTC

v_gene: TRBV5-1
d_gene: TRBD2
j_gene: TRBJ2-1
abundance: many
CDR3aa: CASSRKGLAGHNEQFF
CDR3nt: TGCGCCAGCAGCCGAAAAGGACTAGCGGGACACAATGAGCAGTTCTTC

v_gene: TRBV7-9
d_gene: TRBD2
j_gene: TRBJ2-1
abundance: few
CDR3aa: CASSFFPGEGPLGYNEQFF
CDR3nt: TGTGCCAGCAGCTTCTTTCCGGGGGAGGGCCCTCTTGGGTACAATGAGCAGTTCTTC

v_gene: TRBV20-1
d_gene: TRBD2
j_gene: TRBJ2-1
abundance: many
CDR3aa: CSASSRLAGGGPEQFF
CDR3nt: TGCAGTGCCTCCTCACGACTAGCGGGAGGGGGGCCTGAGCAGTTCTTC

v_gene: TRBV6-1
d_gene: TRBD2
j_gene: TRBJ2-1
abundance: many
CDR3aa: CASSEGGGGLSYNEQFF
CDR3nt: TGTGCCAGCAGTGAGGGCGGGGGAGGACTCTCCTACAATGAGCAGTTCTTC

v_gene: TRBV29-1
d_gene: TRBD2
j_gene: TRBJ2-5
abundance: many
CDR3aa: CSVEGTSGETLETQYF
CDR3nt: TGCAGCGTTGAAGGGACTAGCGGGGAAACTTTAGAGACCCAGTACTTC

v_gene: TRBV29-1
d_gene: TRBD1
j_gene: TRBJ2-2
abundance: -
CDR3aa: CSVFPLPGQSNTGELFF
CDR3nt: TGCAGCGTCTTTCCCCTCCCGGGACAGTCTAACACCGGGGAGCTGTTTTTT

v_gene: TRBV12-3/TRBV12-4
d_gene: TRBD2
j_gene: TRBJ2-1
abundance: few
CDR3aa: CASRGLAGGRYNEQFF
CDR3nt: TGTGCCAGCAGGGGACTAGCGGGAGGGAGGTACAATGAGCAGTTCTTC

v_gene: TRBV12-3/TRBV12-4
d_gene: -
j_gene: TRBJ2-7
abundance: many
CDR3aa: CASSPDSGAVLGEQYF
CDR3nt: TGTGCCAGCAGTCCCGACAGCGGAGCGGTTCTTGGAGAGCAGTACTTC

v_gene: TRBV4-2
d_gene: -
j_gene: TRBJ2-1
abundance: many
CDR3aa: CASSQDSFLIAVQAKNEQFF
CDR3nt: TGTGCCAGCAGCCAAGACAGCTTCTTAATAGCGGTACAAGCAAAGAATGAGCAGTTCTTC

v_gene: TRBV27
d_gene: -
j_gene: TRBJ2-5
abundance: few
CDR3aa: CASSLPRSETQYF
CDR3nt: TGTGCCAGCAGTTTACCCCGATCGGAGACCCAGTACTTC

v_gene: TRBV7-9
d_gene: TRBD2
j_gene: TRBJ2-3
abundance: few
CDR3aa: CASSLAQTSGSMDTQYF
CDR3nt: TGTGCCAGCAGCTTAGCGCAGACTAGCGGGAGTATGGATACGCAGTATTTT

v_gene: TRBV15
d_gene: -
j_gene: TRBJ2-5
abundance: -
CDR3aa: CATRLSYQETQYF
CDR3nt: TGTGCCACCAGACTATCGTACCAAGAGACCCAGTACTTC

v_gene: TRBV2
d_gene: -
j_gene: TRBJ1-1
abundance: few
CDR3aa: CARVRNMDTEAFF
CDR3nt: TGTGCCAGGGTCCGAAACATGGACACTGAAGCTTTCTTT